The clone carrying this T cell receptor (beta chain) was seen a handful of times. There are 15 residues in the CDR3. Germline V gives CDR1 MDHEN, CDR2 SYDVKM. The V end was cut by 8 bases, the J end by 3 bases, with 16 bases between. The data derive from a study of patients and donors after allogeneic stem cell transplantation. TCRdb reprocessed the RT-PCR reads with MiXCR, giving one entry per CDR3 protein. In the table there are hundreds of thousands of distinct CDR3 sequences, 12% to 15% of which are singletons. This clonotype originated in a human donor who was either an allogeneic HSCT recipient or a stem cell or donor lymphocyte infusion donor (not recorded which). It is not recorded whose cells these are; they may come from a transplant donor. The V and J genes are TRBV28 and TRBJ2-2; tentatively, D is TRBD2 (7 bases). Material: blood, either unsorted or a sorted T cell fraction (not recorded which). CDR3 sequence (DNA): TGTGCCAGCCTGGGGGGGGGCTTTGACACCGGGGAGCTGTTTTTT. Its translation: CASLGGGFDTGELFF.